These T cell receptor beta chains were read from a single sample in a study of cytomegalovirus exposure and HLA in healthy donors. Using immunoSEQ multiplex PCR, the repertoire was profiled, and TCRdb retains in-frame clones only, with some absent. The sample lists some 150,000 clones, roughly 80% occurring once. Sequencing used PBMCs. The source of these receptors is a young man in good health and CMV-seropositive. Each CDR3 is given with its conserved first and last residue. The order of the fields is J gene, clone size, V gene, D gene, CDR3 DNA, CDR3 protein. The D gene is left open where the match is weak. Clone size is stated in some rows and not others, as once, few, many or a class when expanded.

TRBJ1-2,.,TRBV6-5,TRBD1,TGTGCCAGCAGTTACTCTGTGACAGGGTCCAGTAATGGCTACACCTTC,CASSYSVTGSSNGYTF
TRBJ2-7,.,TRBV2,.,TGTGCCAGCAGGGAGGGGACCGCCTACGAGCAGTACTTC,CASREGTAYEQYF
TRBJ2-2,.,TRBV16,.,TGTGCCAGCAGCCGACAGGGAGGGAACACCGGGGAGCTGTTTTTT,CASSRQGGNTGELFF
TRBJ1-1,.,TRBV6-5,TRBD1,TGTGCCAGCAGGCGACAGGGTGAAGCTTTCTTT,CASRRQGEAFF
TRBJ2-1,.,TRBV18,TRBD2,TGTGCCAGCTCACCAAACGTTTCGGGACTAAAGAATGAGCAGTTCTTC,CASSPNVSGLKNEQFF
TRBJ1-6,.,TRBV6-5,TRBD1,TGTGCCAGCAGTCGACAGGGGGCGAATTCACCCCTCCACTTT,CASSRQGANSPLHF
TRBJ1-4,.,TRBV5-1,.,TGCGCCAGCAGCGCCTCCGGGACAAATAATGAAAAACTGTTTTTT,CASSASGTNNEKLFF
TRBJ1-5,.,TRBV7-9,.,TGTGCCAGCAGCTTAGGAAGGGCAGGGGCACAGCCCCAGCATTTT,CASSLGRAGAQPQHF
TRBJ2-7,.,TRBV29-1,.,TGCAGCGTTGATGGGCCTGCGGGGGAGCAGTACTTC,CSVDGPAGEQYF
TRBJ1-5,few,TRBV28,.,TGTGCCAGCAGTTTCGCGGGGGCCGTGACAGATCAGCCCCAGCATTTT,CASSFAGAVTDQPQHF
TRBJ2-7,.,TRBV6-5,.,TGTGCCAGCAGCCCATCGGAACTAGCTTCCTACGAGCAGTACTTC,CASSPSELASYEQYF
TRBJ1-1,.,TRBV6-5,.,TGTGCCAGCAGCCCCCCGGGGGTCGAGGCTTTCTTT,CASSPPGVEAFF
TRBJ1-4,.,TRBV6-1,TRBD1,TGTGCCAGCAGTGAAGGCAGGGGGGTTGAAAAACTGTTTTTT,CASSEGRGVEKLFF
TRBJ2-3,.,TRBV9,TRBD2,TGTGCCAGCAGCTTCAGCGGGAGGAGCACAGATACGCAGTATTTT,CASSFSGRSTDTQYF
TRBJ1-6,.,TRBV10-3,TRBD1,TGTGCCACCTTGCCGGGACAGGGCAATTATAATTCACCCCTCCACTTT,CATLPGQGNYNSPLHF
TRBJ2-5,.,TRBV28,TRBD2,TGTGCCAGCAGTTTAGGGGGAGGGATTAAACAAGAGACCCAGTACTTC,CASSLGGGIKQETQYF
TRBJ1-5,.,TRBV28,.,TGTGCCAGCAGTGCAGGGATAGTTCAGCCCCAGCATTTT,CASSAGIVQPQHF
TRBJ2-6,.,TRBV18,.,TGTGCCAGCTCACCAGAGACAGGACGATCTGGGGCCAACGTCCTGACTTTC,CASSPETGRSGANVLTF
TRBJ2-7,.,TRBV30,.,TGTGCCTGGAGTGTACAGGTCCGCTACGAGCAGTACTTC,CAWSVQVRYEQYF
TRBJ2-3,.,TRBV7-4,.,TGTGCCAGCACCCCGACAGAACCCACAGATACGCAGTATTTT,CASTPTEPTDTQYF
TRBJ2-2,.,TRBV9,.,TGTGCCAGCAGCGTTAGTGTGACCGGGGAGCTGTTTTTT,CASSVSVTGELFF
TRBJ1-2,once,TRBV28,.,TGTGCCAGCAGTTTTGCGGCTAACTATGGCTACACCTTC,CASSFAANYGYTF
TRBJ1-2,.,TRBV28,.,TGTGCCAGCAGTTTATATGCACTGGAGGGGAGTAAGTACACCTTC,CASSLYALEGSKYTF
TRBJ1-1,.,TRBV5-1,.,TGCGCCACCAACGCGGGGCCGAACACTGAAGCTTTCTTT,CATNAGPNTEAFF
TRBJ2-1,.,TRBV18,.,TGTGCCAGCTCACCCCGACGGGGGGAGCAGTTCTTC,CASSPRRGEQFF
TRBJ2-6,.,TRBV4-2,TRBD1,TGTGCCAGCAGCCAAGGTTGGCACCGGGACAGGGTCTTATCTGGGGCCAACGTCCTGACTTTC,CASSQGWHRDRVLSGANVLTF
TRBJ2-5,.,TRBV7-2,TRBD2,TGTGCCAGCGTGAGACGGGGGGGGCCTCAAGAGACCCAGTACTTC,CASVRRGGPQETQYF
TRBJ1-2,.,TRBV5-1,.,TGCGCCAGCAGCGACGGACAGAGCTATGGCTACACCTTC,CASSDGQSYGYTF
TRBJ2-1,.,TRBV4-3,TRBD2,TGCGCCAGCAGCCTGGAGCGGGGGAACAATGAGCAGTTCTTC,CASSLERGNNEQFF
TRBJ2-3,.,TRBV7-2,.,TGTGCCAGCAGCTTATTTGGGCTAGGGGGTAAGGATACGCAGTATTTT,CASSLFGLGGKDTQYF
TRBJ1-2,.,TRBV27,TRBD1,TGTGCCAGCAGTCCCCAGGGACAGGTTCTCTATGGCTACACCTTC,CASSPQGQVLYGYTF
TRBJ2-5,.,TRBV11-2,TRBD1,TGTGCCAGCAGCCCCAAGGACAGGTGGGAGACCCAGTACTTC,CASSPKDRWETQYF
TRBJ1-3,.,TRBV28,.,TGTGCCAGCAGTTCCCGGGGAGATGGAAACACCATATATTTT,CASSSRGDGNTIYF
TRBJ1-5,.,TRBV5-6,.,TGTGCCAGCAGCCGAACTCCGAATAGCAATCAGCCCCAGCATTTT,CASSRTPNSNQPQHF
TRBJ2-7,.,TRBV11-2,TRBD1,TGTGCCAGCAGCTCGGGACAGGGGTTGGTGTTTCGGTACTTC,CASSSGQGLVFRYF
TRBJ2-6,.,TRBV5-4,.,TGTGCCAGCAGCTTTCGCGCAAAATATGACTCTGGGGCCAACGTCCTGACTTTC,CASSFRAKYDSGANVLTF
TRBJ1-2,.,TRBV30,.,TGTGCCTGGAGTACCCGTGGAGGGGCTAACTATGGCTACACCTTC,CAWSTRGGANYGYTF
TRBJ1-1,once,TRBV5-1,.,TGCGCCAGCAGTCAGGAAGGGCGGGGGCTGAACACTGAAGCTTTCTTT,CASSQEGRGLNTEAFF
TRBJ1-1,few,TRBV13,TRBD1,TGTGCCAGCAGCCACTCGGGACAGGGGAACACTGAAGCTTTCTTT,CASSHSGQGNTEAFF
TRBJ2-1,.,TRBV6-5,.,TGTGCCAGCAGTTACAAGCATAAACCCTACAATGAGCAGTTCTTC,CASSYKHKPYNEQFF